This is a list of T cell receptor beta chains from one sample in a study of T cells in Graves' hyperthyroidism and ophthalmopathy. TCRdb redid the calling of the multiplex PCR reads with MiXCR, one entry per CDR3 protein. The table shows some 570,000 distinct CDR3 sequences, with more than 15% occurring only once. Sequencing was performed on blood. These receptors originate from a woman aged 18-35 years with Graves' ophthalmopathy. CDR3s leave out the opening cysteine and the closing phenylalanine or tryptophan.

v_call: TRBV6-2/TRBV6-3; j_call: TRBJ2-7; cdr3_aa: ASSSPTGQGTYEQY
v_call: TRBV7-2; j_call: TRBJ2-7; cdr3_aa: ASSLASSGKFYEQY
v_call: TRBV7-2; j_call: TRBJ2-3; cdr3_aa: ASSLVPQTDTQY
v_call: TRBV19; j_call: TRBJ1-1; cdr3_aa: ASSIFPGANTEAF
v_call: TRBV29-1; j_call: TRBJ1-1; cdr3_aa: SRTGQGATEAF
v_call: TRBV28; j_call: TRBJ2-7; cdr3_aa: ASRAGGEQY
v_call: TRBV7-8; j_call: TRBJ2-6; cdr3_aa: ASSVGQGNGANVLT
v_call: TRBV28; j_call: TRBJ2-6; cdr3_aa: ASSLMGTSFGSGANVLT
v_call: TRBV30; j_call: TRBJ1-1; cdr3_aa: AWSAWNTEAF
v_call: TRBV3-1; j_call: TRBJ2-1; cdr3_aa: ASSQVGNYNEQF
v_call: TRBV28; j_call: TRBJ2-5; cdr3_aa: ASNTRSSGDQETQY
v_call: TRBV28; j_call: TRBJ2-3; cdr3_aa: ASSFGVDTQY
v_call: TRBV27; j_call: TRBJ1-1; cdr3_aa: ASSPRQGAVTEAF
v_call: TRBV19; j_call: TRBJ1-5; cdr3_aa: ASSTSLDNQPQH
v_call: TRBV7-9; j_call: TRBJ2-2; cdr3_aa: ASDRLNTGELF
v_call: TRBV29-1; j_call: TRBJ2-5; cdr3_aa: SVMSGSETQY
v_call: TRBV2; j_call: TRBJ2-1; cdr3_aa: ASRTPAGGHNEQF
v_call: TRBV12-3/TRBV12-4; j_call: TRBJ1-6; cdr3_aa: ASSFGAGVSPLH
v_call: TRBV10-3; j_call: TRBJ1-4; cdr3_aa: AISEGRQGREKLF
v_call: TRBV28; j_call: TRBJ2-7; cdr3_aa: ASSRGPVYEQY
v_call: TRBV11-2; j_call: TRBJ1-2; cdr3_aa: ASSLYVRTVNYGYT
v_call: TRBV7-9; j_call: TRBJ2-4; cdr3_aa: ASSFGTGGALAKNIQY
v_call: TRBV6-1; j_call: TRBJ1-4; cdr3_aa: ASKGGQGAGEKLF
v_call: TRBV11-2; j_call: TRBJ1-5; cdr3_aa: ASSSGTGVDQPQH
v_call: TRBV7-8; j_call: TRBJ2-1; cdr3_aa: ASSFVGVTYNEQF